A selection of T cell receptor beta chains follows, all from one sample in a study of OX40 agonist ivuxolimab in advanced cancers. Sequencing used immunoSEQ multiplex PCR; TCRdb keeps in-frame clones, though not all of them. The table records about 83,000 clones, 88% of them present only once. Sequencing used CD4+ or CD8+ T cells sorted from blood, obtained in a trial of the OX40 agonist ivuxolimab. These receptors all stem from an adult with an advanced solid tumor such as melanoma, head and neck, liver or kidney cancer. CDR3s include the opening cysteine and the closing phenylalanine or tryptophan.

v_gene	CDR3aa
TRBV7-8	CASSFGSNRGYTF
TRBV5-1	CASSLAGGYYEQYF
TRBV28	CASSLDGSQLNYGYTF
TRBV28	CASSQQGGVDTQYF
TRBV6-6	CATAQSYNEQFF
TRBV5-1	CASSFWDSGYEQYF
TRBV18	CASAPSSQHF
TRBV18	CASSGGSANEKLFF
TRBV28	CATDSTDTQYF
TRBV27	CASSYRASYGYTF
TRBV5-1	CASSLPDRASYNEQFF
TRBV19	CASSILGNTEAFF
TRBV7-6	CASLPGSGIRSETQYF
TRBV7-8	CASSLRRELTSYEQYF
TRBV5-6	CASSLEGLSNQPQHF
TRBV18	CASSVTPEVSGNTIYF
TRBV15	CATSRGPMSTDTQYF
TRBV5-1	CASSFLLAGPTDTQYF
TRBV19	CASSIGGQVYQPQHF
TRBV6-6	CASRNLNGANQPQHF
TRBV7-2	CASSTPGAVYGYTF
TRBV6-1	CASGAVGNTEAFF
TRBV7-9	CASSLYMGATNEKLFF
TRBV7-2	CASSLDARASGELFF
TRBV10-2	CATRGGSGSIRTGELFF
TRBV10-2	CASSESTGRTDTQYF
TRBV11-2	CASSPLDRGATFF
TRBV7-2	CASSLASGGGGLDTQYF
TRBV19	CASSTGLAGYNEQFF
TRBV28	CASSTGGMNTEAFF
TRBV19	CASRGLDSNSGNTIYF
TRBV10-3	CAISESVSTQYF
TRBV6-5	CASKWGRLSYEQYF
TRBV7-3	CASSLTDDWGDTEAFF
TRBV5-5	CASSLVLDRGAHEQYF
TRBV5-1	CASSGGGPKETQYF
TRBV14	CASSQGNTEAFF
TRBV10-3	CAISESGGLDGYTF
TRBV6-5	CASSYEGNTEAFF
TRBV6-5	CATSEADYGYTF
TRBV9	CASSAFDEQFF
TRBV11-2	CASSRDFEQFF
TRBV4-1	CASSQEGGGRSQHF
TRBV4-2	CASSQDRSVAYGYTF
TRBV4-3	CASSQNSVGSLSSYEQYF
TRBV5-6	CASSFSRLGQFF
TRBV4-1	CASSQSPPGRGEKLFF
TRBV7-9	CASSPDWDETQYF
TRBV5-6	CASSLGRLFNQPQHF
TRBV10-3	CAISGGGSSYEQYF
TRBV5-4	CASSLASGTRNNEQFF
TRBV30	CAWKPDSHNEKLFF
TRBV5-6	CASSFSGGAWETQYF
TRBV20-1	CSAESGYTF
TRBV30	CAWTGTSGINEQFF
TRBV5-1	CASSRDRVDTDTQYF
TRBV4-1	CASSQEGLRQGAIRANVLTF
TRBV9	CASSVLGQGNTEAFF
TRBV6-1	CASRFGQFNTIYF
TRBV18	CASSPPRTAAYEQYF